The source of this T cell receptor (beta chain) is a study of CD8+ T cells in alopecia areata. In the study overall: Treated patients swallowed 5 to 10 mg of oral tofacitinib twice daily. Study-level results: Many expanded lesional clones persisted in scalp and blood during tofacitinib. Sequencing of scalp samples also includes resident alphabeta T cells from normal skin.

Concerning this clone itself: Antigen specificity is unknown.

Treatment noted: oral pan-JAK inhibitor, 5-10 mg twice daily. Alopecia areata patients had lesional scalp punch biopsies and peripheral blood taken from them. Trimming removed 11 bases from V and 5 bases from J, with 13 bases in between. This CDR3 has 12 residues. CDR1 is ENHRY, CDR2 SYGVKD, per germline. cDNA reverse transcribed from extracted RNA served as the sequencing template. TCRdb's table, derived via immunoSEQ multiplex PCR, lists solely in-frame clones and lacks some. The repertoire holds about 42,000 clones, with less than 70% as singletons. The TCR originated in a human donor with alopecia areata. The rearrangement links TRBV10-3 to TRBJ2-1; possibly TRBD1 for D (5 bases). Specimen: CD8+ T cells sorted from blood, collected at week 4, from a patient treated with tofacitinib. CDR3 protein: CAYRGKNNEQFF. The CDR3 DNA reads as TGTGCCTATAGGGGTAAAAACAATGAGCAGTTCTTC.